Below, 18 T cell receptor beta chains from the same sample are listed, as sequenced in a study of technical replicates of blood from several donors. Clones were sequenced by immunoSEQ multiplex PCR, and TCRdb holds only the in-frame ones, with some missing. The sample consists of 60,000 to 65,000 clones, about 92% of them appearing once. The sample was PBMCs. The receptors originated from a human donor in good health. Some clones in this sample may be carry-over from other donors' samples.

This chain links TRBV15 with TRBJ2-1; 8 nucleotides align to TRBD2. The CDR3 runs to 16 residues. Germline CDR1 LNHNV, CDR2 YYDKDF (reference sequence). The trim removed 1 base at V and 9 bases at J, leaving 11 bases unmatched. The CDR3 region has the DNA TGTGCCACCAGCAGAGGACTAGCGATTCTTCAGGGTGAGCAGTTCTTC. Residues: CATSRGLAILQGEQFF.

J is TRBJ1-5 and V is TRBV7-2; 9 nucleotides match TRBD1. V was pared by 2 bases and J by 7 bases, with 3 bases of the junction left unmatched. Germline-derived CDR1 and CDR2 are SGHTA and FQGNSA. CDR3 size: 14 residues. CDR3 coding DNA: TGTGCCAGCAGCTTACGACAGGGGGAACAGCCCCAGCATTTT. Protein sequence: CASSLRQGEQPQHF.

The V and J genes are TRBV10-2 and TRBJ1-2; 8 bases are shared with TRBD1. The ends lost 7 bases at V and 0 bases at J; junction bases unmatched: 13. The CDR3 is made up of 17 amino acids. CDR1 WSHSY and CDR2 SAAADI come from the germline V gene. CDR3 DNA sequence: TGCGCCAGCAAACCGGACAGGGAGAACGCCTCTAACTATGGCTACACCTTC. Translation gives CASKPDRENASNYGYTF.

This chain uses TRBV2 with TRBJ2-3, with 12 bases lining up with TRBD2. The V segment lost 7 bases and the J segment 6 bases; nucleotides outside the gene matches: 8. Germline values: CDR1 SNHLY, CDR2 FYNNEI. The CDR3 is 15 residues long. CDR3 nucleotide sequence: TGTGCCAGCACAGGGACTAGCGGGTGGGGGGATACGCAGTATTTT. Translation gives CASTGTSGWGDTQYF.

This clone appeared a single time. The V and J genes are TRBV18 and TRBJ2-1; 8 positions agree with TRBD2. This CDR3 has 15 residues. CDR1 and CDR2 (germline): KGHSH, LQKENI. With V trimmed by 2 bases and J by 4 bases, 4 bases remained unmatched. CDR3 bases: TGTGCCAGCTCACCATTTCGGGAGGGATACAATGAGCAGTTCTTC. Translated: CASSPFREGYNEQFF. The variable domain in full, with the rest retrieved from reference TRBV18 and TRBJ2-1, is NAGVMQNPRHLVRRRGQEARLRCSPMKGHSHVYWYRQLPEEGLKFMVYLQKENIIDESGMPKERFSAEFPKEGPSILRIQQVVRGDSAAYFCASSPFREGYNEQFFGPGTRLTVL.

The V call is TRBV11-2, the J call TRBJ2-7; D gene ambiguous. This CDR3 is 12 amino acids long. Germline lookup yields CDR1 SGHAT and CDR2 FQNNGV. Deletions cut 0 bases from V and 6 bases from J, with 6 bases between. CDR3 sequence reads: CASSLDRFEQYF. CDR3 bases: TGTGCCAGCAGCTTAGATCGGTTCGAGCAGTACTTC. The full variable domain, its missing parts supplied by reference TRBV11-2 and TRBJ2-7, is EAGVAQSPRYKIIEKRQSVAFWCNPISGHATLYWYQQILGQGPKLLIQFQNNGVVDDSQLPKDRFSAERLKGVDSTLKIQPAKLEDSAVYLCASSLDRFEQYFGPGTRLTVT.

The V gene is TRBV4-3, the J gene TRBJ1-3; 9 nucleotides agree with TRBD1. Germline assignment: CDR1 LGHNA and CDR2 YSLEER. Germline trimming cut 0 bases from V and 1 base from J; bases unmatched to any gene: 4. CDR3 length: 17 residues. The chain's CDR3 is CASSQEGTGSSGNTIYF. DNA for the CDR3: TGCGCCAGCAGCCAAGAAGGGACAGGGAGTTCTGGAAACACCATATATTTT.

The chain recombines TRBV27 with TRBJ1-1; 9 bases are shared with TRBD1. J gave up 1 base and V 5 bases, and 5 bases lay outside the gene matches. In germline, CDR1 is MNHEY, CDR2 SMNVEV (reference sequence). This CDR3 comprises 15 residues. CDR3 sequence (DNA): TGTGCCAGCAGTCCCGGGACAGGGAGGAACACTGAAGCTTTCTTT. It is translated as CASSPGTGRNTEAFF.

This clone has only one observation. The V and J genes are TRBV7-3 and TRBJ1-1; TRBD1 might be the D (5 bases). Trimming shortened V by 0 bases and J by 6 bases, and 11 bases separated the two germline ends. This CDR3 is 14 amino acids long. Germline loops: CDR1 SGHTA, CDR2 FQGTGA. CDR3 protein: CASSLTGRGSEAFF. For the CDR3, the DNA is TGTGCCAGCAGCTTAACGGGTCGGGGGTCTGAAGCTTTCTTT.

This clone is a singleton in its sample. The chain couples TRBV4-1 to TRBJ1-2, with 7 bases aligning to TRBD1. The CDR3 length is 14 residues. Germline V gives CDR1 MGHRA, CDR2 YSYEKL. V shed 1 base and J 7 bases; nucleotides not matched to a gene: 6. CDR3 DNA: TGCGCCAGCAGCCAAGGGACAGGCGGACTTGGCTACACCTTC. As protein: CASSQGTGGLGYTF.

As DNA, the CDR3 is TGTGCCAGCAGCCCTGGACTACCCAACGATGAGCAGTTCTTC. As protein: CASSPGLPNDEQFF. The rearrangement joins TRBV4-2 to TRBJ2-1, with a tentative D call TRBD2 (6 bases). Between the trimmed V and J ends, which lost 4 bases and 8 bases, there was a span of 15 bases. Looked up from germline, CDR1 is LGHNA and CDR2 is YNFKEQ. CDR3 length: 14 residues.

The chain combines TRBV5-1 with TRBJ2-3; a weak D match, TRBD2 (6 bases). The germline V gene encodes CDR1 SGHRS and CDR2 YFSETQ. The length of the CDR3 is 16 residues. Trimming left V 4 bases short and J 4 bases short, with 19 bases between. The CDR3 loop reads CASSVRPGLLADTQYF. CDR3 sequence (DNA): TGCGCCAGCAGCGTACGGCCGGGACTCTTGGCAGATACGCAGTATTTT.

The chain recombines TRBV19 with TRBJ2-7, with D uncertain. Germline values: CDR1 LNHDA, CDR2 SQIVND (reference sequence). The CDR3 loop spans 15 amino acids. V lost 0 bases, J lost 1 base, and 10 bases lay in between. The CDR3 reads CASSIDLYRSYEQYF. In DNA, the CDR3 is TGTGCCAGTAGTATAGATCTATACCGATCCTACGAGCAGTACTTC.

The J gene is TRBJ2-5, the V gene TRBV28, with D possibly being TRBD2 (5 bases). This CDR3 has 15 residues. Trimming shortened V by 3 bases and J by 5 bases, and 16 bases separated the two germline ends. Germline V CDR1 and CDR2: MDHEN, SYDVKM. In DNA form, the CDR3 reads TGTGCCAGCAGTTTCAGCGGCAAGCACGTTGAGACCCAGTACTTC. Encoded protein: CASSFSGKHVETQYF. The full variable domain, completed using reference TRBV28 and TRBJ2-5, is DVKVTQSSRYLVKRTGEKVFLECVQDMDHENMFWYRQDPGLGLRLIYFSYDVKMKEKGDIPEGYSVSREKKERFSLILESASTNQTSMYLCASSFSGKHVETQYFGPGTRLLVL.

V and J are TRBV18 and TRBJ2-7, with TRBD1 matching 10 bases. This CDR3 region has 14 residues. Germline V gene sequence: CDR1 KGHSH, CDR2 LQKENI. V lost 3 bases, J lost 3 bases, and 2 bases stayed unmatched. The CDR3 DNA follows: TGTGCCAGCTCACCTCGGACAGGGGGCTACGAGCAGTACTTC. Encoded protein: CASSPRTGGYEQYF.

V is TRBV2 and J is TRBJ1-2, with D tentatively TRBD1 (5 bases). With 0 bases removed from V and 7 bases from J, the gap between germline ends came to 18 bases. Germline loops: CDR1 SNHLY, CDR2 FYNNEI. CDR3 length equals 16 residues. The CDR3 nucleotides are TGTGCCAGCAGTGAAGCGCTTCGGAGCAGGGTGGGTGGCTACACCTTC. Translation: CASSEALRSRVGGYTF.

J is TRBJ2-7 and V is TRBV4-1; D ambiguous. Germline V CDR1 and CDR2: MGHRA, YSYEKL. The CDR3 consists of 16 residues. The V end was cut by 2 bases, the J end by 3 bases, with 17 bases between. The CDR3: CASSQLVSGSFYEQYF. CDR3 sequence (DNA): TGCGCCAGCAGCCAATTGGTGTCTGGCTCTTTCTACGAGCAGTACTTC.

The rearrangement links TRBV30 to TRBJ2-1; TRBD2 is a possible D gene (5 bases). Trimming left V 0 bases short and J 8 bases short, with 14 bases between. The CDR3 covers 14 residues. Germline CDR1 is GTSNPN and CDR2 is SVGIG (reference sequence). The DNA for the CDR3 is TGTGCCTGGAGTGTAAGAGGTCTTAGCGATGAGCAGTTCTTC. Its translation is CAWSVRGLSDEQFF.